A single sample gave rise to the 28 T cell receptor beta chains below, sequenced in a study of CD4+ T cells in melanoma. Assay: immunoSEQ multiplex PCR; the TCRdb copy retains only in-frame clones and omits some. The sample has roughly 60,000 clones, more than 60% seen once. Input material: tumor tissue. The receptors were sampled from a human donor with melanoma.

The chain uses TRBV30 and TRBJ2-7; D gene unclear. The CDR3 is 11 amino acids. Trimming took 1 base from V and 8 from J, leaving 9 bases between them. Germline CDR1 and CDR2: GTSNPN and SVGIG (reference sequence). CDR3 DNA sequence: TGTGCCTGGAGTGGAGGCAACAAGCAGTACTTC. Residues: CAWSGGNKQYF.

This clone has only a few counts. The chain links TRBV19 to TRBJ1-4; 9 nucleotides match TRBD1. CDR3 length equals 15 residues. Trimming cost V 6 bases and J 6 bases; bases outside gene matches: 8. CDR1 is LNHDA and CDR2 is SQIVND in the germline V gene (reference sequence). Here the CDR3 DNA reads TGTGCCAGTAGCGCCGGGACAGGGAACCATGAAAAACTGTTTTTT. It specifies CASSAGTGNHEKLFF.

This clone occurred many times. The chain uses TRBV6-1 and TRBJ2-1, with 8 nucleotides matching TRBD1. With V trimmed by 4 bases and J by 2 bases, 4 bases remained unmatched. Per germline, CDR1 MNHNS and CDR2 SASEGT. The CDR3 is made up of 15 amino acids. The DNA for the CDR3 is TGTGCCAGCAGTGTTGGACAGGGCCCCTACAATGAGCAGTTCTTC. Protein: CASSVGQGPYNEQFF.

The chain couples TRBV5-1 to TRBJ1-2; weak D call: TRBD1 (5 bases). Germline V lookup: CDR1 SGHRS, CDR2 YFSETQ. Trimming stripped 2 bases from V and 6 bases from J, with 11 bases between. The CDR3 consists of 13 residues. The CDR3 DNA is TGCGCCAGCAGCTTTATCCAGGGCGATGGCTACACCTTC. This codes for CASSFIQGDGYTF.

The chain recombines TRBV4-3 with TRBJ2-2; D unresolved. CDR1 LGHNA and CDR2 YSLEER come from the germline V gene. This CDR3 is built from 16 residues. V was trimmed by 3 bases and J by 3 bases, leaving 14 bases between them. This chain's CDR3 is CASSQGLKSDTGELFF. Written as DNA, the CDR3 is TGCGCCAGCAGCCAGGGCCTTAAGAGCGACACCGGGGAGCTGTTTTTT.

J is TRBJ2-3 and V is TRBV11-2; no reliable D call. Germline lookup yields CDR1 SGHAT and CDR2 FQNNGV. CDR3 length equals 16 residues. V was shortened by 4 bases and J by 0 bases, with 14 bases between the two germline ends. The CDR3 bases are TGTGCCAGCAGCTCGTGGACGGATACTAGCACAGATACGCAGTATTTT. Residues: CASSSWTDTSTDTQYF.

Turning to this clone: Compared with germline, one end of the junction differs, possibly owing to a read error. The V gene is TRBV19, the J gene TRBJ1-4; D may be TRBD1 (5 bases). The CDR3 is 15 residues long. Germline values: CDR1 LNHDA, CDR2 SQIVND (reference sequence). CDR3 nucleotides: TGTGCCAGTAGTCTAGACAGCGGAACTAATGAAAAACTGTTTTTT. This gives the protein CASSLDSGTNEKLFF.

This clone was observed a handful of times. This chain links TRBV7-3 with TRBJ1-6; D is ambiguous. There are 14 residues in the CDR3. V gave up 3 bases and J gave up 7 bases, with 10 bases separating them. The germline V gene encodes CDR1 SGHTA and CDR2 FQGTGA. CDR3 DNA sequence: TGTGCCAGCAGCTTGGCAGGAACCAATTCACCCCTCCACTTT. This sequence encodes CASSLAGTNSPLHF.

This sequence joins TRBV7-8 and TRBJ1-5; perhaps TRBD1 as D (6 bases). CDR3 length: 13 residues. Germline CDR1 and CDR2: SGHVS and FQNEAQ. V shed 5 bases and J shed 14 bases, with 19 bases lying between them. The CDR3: CASSLMREGQKHF. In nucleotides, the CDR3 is TGTGCCAGCAGCCTCATGAGGGAGGGACAAAAGCATTTT.

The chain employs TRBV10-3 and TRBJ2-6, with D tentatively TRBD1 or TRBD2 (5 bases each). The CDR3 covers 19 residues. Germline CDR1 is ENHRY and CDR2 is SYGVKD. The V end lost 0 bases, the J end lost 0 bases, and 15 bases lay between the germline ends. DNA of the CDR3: TGTGCCATCAGTGAGTCTGGGACCGCCACTCACTCTGGGGCCAACGTCCTGACTTTC. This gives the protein CAISESGTATHSGANVLTF.

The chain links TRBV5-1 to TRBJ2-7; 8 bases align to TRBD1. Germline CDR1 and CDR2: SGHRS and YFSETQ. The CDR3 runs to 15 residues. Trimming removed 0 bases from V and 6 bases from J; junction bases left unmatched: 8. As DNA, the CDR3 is TGCGCCAGCAGCTTGGACGGGCAGGGGGCGACCGAGCAGTACTTC. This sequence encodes CASSLDGQGATEQYF. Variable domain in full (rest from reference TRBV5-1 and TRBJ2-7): KAGVTQTPRYLIKTRGQQVTLSCSPISGHRSVSWYQQTPGQGLQFLFEYFSETQRNKGNFPGRFSGRQFSNSRSEMNVSTLELGDSALYLCASSLDGQGATEQYFGPGTRLTVT.

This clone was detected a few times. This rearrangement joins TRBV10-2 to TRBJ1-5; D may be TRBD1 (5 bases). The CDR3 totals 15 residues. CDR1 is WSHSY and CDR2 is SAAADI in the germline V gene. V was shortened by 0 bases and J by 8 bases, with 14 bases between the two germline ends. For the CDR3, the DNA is TGCGCCAGCAGTGAGTCTACGGGGGAGGAGGAGCCCCAGCATTTT. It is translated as CASSESTGEEEPQHF.

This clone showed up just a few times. CDR3: CSVGQGRNQPQHF. The CDR3 bases are TGCAGCGTTGGTCAAGGACGCAATCAGCCCCAGCATTTT. The genes are TRBV29-1 and TRBJ1-5; the D is unclear. The CDR3 spans 13 residues. V was trimmed by 4 bases and J by 2 bases, leaving 9 bases between them. Germline lookup yields CDR1 SQVTM and CDR2 ANQGSEA.

Here the CDR3 DNA reads TGTGCCAGCAGTTCGACAGGGATCTATGGCTACACCTTC. Amino acid sequence: CASSSTGIYGYTF. The gene calls are TRBV7-8 and TRBJ1-2; 7 bases map to TRBD1. The CDR3 has 13 amino acids. Germline V CDR1 and CDR2: SGHVS, FQNEAQ. V was pared by 6 bases and J by 4 bases, with 5 bases of the junction left unmatched.

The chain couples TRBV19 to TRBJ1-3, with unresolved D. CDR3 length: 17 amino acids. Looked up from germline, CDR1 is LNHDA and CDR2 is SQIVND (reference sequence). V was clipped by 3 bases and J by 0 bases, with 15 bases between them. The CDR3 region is CASSMAAPPSSGNTIYF. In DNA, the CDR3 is TGTGCCAGTAGTATGGCAGCACCTCCAAGCTCTGGAAACACCATATATTTT.

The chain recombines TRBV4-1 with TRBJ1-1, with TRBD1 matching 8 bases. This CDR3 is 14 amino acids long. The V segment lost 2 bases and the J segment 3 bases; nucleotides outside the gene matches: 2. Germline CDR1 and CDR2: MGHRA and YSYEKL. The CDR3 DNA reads TGCGCCAGCAGCCAACAACAGGGGGACACTGAAGCTTTCTTT. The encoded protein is CASSQQQGDTEAFF.

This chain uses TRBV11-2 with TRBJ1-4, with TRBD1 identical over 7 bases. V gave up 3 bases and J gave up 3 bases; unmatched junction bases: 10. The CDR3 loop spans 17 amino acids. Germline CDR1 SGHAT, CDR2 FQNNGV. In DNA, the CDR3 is TGTGCCAGCAGCTTCTACCGGGACAGAAAATCTAATGAAAAACTGTTTTTT. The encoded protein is CASSFYRDRKSNEKLFF. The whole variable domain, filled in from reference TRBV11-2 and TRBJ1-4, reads EAGVAQSPRYKIIEKRQSVAFWCNPISGHATLYWYQQILGQGPKLLIQFQNNGVVDDSQLPKDRFSAERLKGVDSTLKIQPAKLEDSAVYLCASSFYRDRKSNEKLFFGSGTQLSVL.

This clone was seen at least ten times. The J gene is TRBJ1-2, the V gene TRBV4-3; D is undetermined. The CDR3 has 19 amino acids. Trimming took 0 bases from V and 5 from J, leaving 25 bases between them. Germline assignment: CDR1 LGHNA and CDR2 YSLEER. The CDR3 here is CASSQDPASGVQLWYGYTF. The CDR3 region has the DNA TGCGCCAGCAGCCAAGATCCTGCTTCCGGGGTCCAGCTATGGTATGGCTACACCTTC.

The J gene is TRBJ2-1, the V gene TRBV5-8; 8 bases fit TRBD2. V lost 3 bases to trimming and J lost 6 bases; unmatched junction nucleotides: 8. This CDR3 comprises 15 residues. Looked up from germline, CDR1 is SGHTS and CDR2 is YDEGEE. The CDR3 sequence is CASSSPRAGGNEQFF. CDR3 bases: TGTGCCAGCAGCTCACCCCGGGCGGGGGGCAATGAGCAGTTCTTC.

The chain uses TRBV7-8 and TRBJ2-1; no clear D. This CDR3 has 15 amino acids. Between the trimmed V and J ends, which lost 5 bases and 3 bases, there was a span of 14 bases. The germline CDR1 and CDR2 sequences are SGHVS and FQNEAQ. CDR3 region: CASSMPSSYYNEQFF. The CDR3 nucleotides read TGTGCCAGCAGCATGCCCAGCTCGTACTACAATGAGCAGTTCTTC.

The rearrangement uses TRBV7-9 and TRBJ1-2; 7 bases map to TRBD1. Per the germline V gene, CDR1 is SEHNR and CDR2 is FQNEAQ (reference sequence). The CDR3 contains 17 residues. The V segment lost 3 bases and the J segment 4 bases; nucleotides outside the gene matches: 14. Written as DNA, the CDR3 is TGTGCCAGCAGCTTGCCCTTAGGACAGGAGGCTCCCTATGGCTACACCTTC. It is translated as CASSLPLGQEAPYGYTF.

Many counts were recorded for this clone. This CDR3 reads CASSFDRGTYNEQFF. CDR3 DNA: TGTGCCAGCAGCTTCGACAGGGGGACCTACAATGAGCAGTTCTTC. This rearrangement joins TRBV7-3 to TRBJ2-1; 9 positions match TRBD1. V lost 3 bases, J lost 2 bases, and 2 bases stayed unmatched. The germline gives CDR1 SGHTA, CDR2 FQGTGA. The CDR3 covers 15 residues. The full variable domain, rest sourced from reference TRBV7-3 and TRBJ2-1, is GAGVSQTPSNKVTEKGKYVELRCDPISGHTALYWYRQSLGQGPEFLIYFQGTGAADDSGLPNDRFFAVRPEGSVSTLKIQRTERGDSAVYLCASSFDRGTYNEQFFGPGTRLTVL.

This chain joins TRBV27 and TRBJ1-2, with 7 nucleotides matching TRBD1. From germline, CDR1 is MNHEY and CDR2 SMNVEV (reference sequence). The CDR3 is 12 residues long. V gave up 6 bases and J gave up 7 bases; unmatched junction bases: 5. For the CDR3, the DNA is TGTGCCAGCAGAGAGACAGGGACTGGCTACACCTTC. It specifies CASRETGTGYTF.

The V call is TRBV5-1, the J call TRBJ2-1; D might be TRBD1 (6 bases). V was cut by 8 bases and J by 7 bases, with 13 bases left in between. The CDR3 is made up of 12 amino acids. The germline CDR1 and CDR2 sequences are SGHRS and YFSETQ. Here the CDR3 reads CASHRERNEQFF. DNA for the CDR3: TGCGCCAGTCACAGGGAAAGGAATGAGCAGTTCTTC.

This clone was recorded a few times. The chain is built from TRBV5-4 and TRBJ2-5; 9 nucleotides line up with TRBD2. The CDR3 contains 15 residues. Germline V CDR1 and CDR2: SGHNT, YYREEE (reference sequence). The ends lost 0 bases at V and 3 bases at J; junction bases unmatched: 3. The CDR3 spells CASSLGGLAKETQYF. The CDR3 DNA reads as TGTGCCAGCAGCTTGGGGGGACTAGCTAAAGAGACCCAGTACTTC. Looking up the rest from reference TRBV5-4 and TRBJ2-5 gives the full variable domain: ETGVTQSPTHLIKTRGQQVTLRCSSQSGHNTVSWYQQALGQGPQFIFQYYREEENGRGNFPPRFSGLQFPNYSSELNVNALELDDSALYLCASSLGGLAKETQYFGPGTRLLVL.

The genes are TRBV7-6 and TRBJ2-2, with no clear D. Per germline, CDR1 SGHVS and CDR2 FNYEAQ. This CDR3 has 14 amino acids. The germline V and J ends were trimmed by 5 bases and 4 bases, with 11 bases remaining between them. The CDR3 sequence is CASSPTLTTGELFF. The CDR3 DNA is TGTGCCAGCAGCCCAACGCTGACCACCGGGGAGCTGTTTTTT.

In nucleotides, the CDR3 is TGTGCCAGCAGCTCCGACTGGCGCGGAGATACGCAGTATTTT. This gives the protein CASSSDWRGDTQYF. The V call is TRBV7-6, the J call TRBJ2-3, with unresolved D. CDR1 and CDR2 (germline): SGHVS, FNYEAQ. The CDR3 has 14 amino acids. Trimming took off 4 bases at V and 5 bases at J, with 13 bases between the two ends.

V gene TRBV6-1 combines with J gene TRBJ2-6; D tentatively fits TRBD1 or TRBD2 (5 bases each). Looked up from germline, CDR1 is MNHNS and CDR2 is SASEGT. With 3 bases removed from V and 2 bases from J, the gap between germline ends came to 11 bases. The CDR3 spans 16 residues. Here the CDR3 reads CASSDLQGAGANVLTF. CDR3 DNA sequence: TGTGCCAGCAGTGACCTCCAGGGAGCTGGGGCCAACGTCCTGACTTTC.